The 2 T cell receptor beta chains below were found in one sample sequenced in a study of regulatory T cells in long-lasting Graves disease. Time point in this sample: persistent/refractory GD, antithyroid drugs over 5 years with positive TRAb. From RNA extracted from PBMCs, the TCR library was made. Combining iRepertoire HTBI primers with Arm-PCR of CDR3 regions, the authors built TCR beta libraries. In TCRdb, the multiplex PCR reads were re-called with MiXCR into one record per CDR3 protein. The repertoire has 300,000 to 500,000 distinct CDR3 sequences, under 25% of them found once; the top ten carry around 20%. The source material was peripheral blood mononuclear cells (PBMCs), sampled when the disease was refractory, from a patient treated with antithyroid drugs. Receptors originate from a female donor with Graves disease.

The table lists this clonotype with a few counts. The gene calls are TRBV25-1 and TRBJ1-5, with D uncertain. V lost 3 bases and J 2 bases, leaving 5 bases between the germline ends. The V gene's germline CDR1 is MGHDK and CDR2 SYGVNS. The CDR3 extends over 13 amino acids. CDR3 residues: CASSDWGNQPQHF. In DNA form, the CDR3 reads TGTGCCAGCAGTGATTGGGGCAATCAGCCCCAGCATTTT.

The rearrangement joins TRBV7-2 to TRBJ2-5, with a possible D match to TRBD1 (6 bases). Germline CDR1 reads SGHTA; CDR2 reads FQGNSA. Between the trimmed V and J ends, which lost 2 bases and 1 base, there was a span of 11 bases. The CDR3 spans 15 residues. This chain's CDR3 is CASSLQDSFQETQYF. The CDR3 bases are TGTGCCAGCAGCTTACAGGACAGCTTCCAAGAGACCCAGTACTTC.